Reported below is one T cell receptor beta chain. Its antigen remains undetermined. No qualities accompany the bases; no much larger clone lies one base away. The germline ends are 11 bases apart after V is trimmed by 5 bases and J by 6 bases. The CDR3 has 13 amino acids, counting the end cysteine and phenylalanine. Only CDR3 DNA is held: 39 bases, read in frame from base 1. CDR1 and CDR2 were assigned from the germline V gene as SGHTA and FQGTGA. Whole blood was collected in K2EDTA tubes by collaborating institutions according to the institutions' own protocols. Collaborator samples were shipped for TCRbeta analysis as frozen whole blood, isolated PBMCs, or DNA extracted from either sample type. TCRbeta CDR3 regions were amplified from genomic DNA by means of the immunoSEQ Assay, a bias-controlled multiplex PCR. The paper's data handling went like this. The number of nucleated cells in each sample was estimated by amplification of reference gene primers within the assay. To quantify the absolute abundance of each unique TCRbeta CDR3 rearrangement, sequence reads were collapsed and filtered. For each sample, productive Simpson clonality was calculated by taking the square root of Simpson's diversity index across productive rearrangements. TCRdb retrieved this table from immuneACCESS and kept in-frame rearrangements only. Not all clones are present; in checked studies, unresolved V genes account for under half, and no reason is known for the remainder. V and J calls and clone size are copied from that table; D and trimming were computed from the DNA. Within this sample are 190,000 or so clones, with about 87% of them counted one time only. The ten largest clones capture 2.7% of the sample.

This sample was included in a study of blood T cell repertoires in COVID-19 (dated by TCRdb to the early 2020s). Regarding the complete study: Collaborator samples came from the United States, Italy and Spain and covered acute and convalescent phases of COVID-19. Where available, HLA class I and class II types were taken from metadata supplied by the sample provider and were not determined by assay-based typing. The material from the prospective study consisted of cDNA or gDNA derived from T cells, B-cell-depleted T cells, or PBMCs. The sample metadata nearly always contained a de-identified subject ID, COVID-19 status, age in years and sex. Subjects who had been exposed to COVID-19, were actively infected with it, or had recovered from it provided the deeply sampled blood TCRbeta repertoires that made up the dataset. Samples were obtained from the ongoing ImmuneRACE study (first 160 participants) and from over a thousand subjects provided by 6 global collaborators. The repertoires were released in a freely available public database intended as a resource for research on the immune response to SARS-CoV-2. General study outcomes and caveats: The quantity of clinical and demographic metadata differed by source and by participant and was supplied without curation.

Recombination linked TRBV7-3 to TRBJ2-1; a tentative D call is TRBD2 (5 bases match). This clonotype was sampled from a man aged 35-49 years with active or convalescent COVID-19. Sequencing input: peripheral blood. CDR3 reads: CASSLGAVNEQFF. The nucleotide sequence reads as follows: TGTGCCAGCAGCCTAGGAGCGGTCAATGAGCAGTTCTTC.